Detailed here is one T cell receptor beta chain. During its preparation, the TCRbeta library received unique molecular identifiers. MiXCR was run by TCRdb on the PCR reads, yielding one entry per CDR3 protein. The sample holds 600,000 to 700,000 distinct CDR3 sequences, 16% seen once. This entry is derived from a study of T-cell reconstitution after alpha-beta-depleted transplantation in children. The CDR3 spans 16 residues. V dropped 5 bases and J dropped 0; count of bases not matched to a gene: 7. The TCR sequence derives from a human donor who donated a stem cell graft to a child with acute myeloid leukemia. Sequenced here: PBMCs from the stem cell graft donor, sampled from the stem cell graft. The chain couples TRBV12-3 or TRBV12-4 to TRBJ2-1; TRBD1 aligns across 7 bases. Here the CDR3 reads CASSHTTGPSYNEQFF. The CDR3 bases are TGTGCCAGCAGTCACACGACAGGGCCCTCCTACAATGAGCAGTTCTTC.